This entry is about one T cell receptor (beta chain). The data are from a study of shared clonotypes between healthy human individuals. The assay was run at deep level. TCRdb's table, derived via immunoSEQ multiplex PCR, lists solely in-frame clones and lacks some. The sample carries approximately 500,000 clones, about four fifths recorded once. This TCR derives from a woman between 40 and 55 years old in good health. Some clones in this sample may be carry-over from other donors' samples. Sequencing input: PBMCs.

CDR3 residues: CASSSGPVNEQFF. DNA for the CDR3: TGTGCCAGCAGCTCAGGACCGGTGAATGAGCAGTTCTTC. The rearrangement joins TRBV7-2 to TRBJ2-1; no definite D call. Germline values: CDR1 SGHTA, CDR2 FQGNSA. The CDR3 runs 13 residues. V was shortened by 4 bases and J by 7 bases, with 11 bases between the two germline ends.